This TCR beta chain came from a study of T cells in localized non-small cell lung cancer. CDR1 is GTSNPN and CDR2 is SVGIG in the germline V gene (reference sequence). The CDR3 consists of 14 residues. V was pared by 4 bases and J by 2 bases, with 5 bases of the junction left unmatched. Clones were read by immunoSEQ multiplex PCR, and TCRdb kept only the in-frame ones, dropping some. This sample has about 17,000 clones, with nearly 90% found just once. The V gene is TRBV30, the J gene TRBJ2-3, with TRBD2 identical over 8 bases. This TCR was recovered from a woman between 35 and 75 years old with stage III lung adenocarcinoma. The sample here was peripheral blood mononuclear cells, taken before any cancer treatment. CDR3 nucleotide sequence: TGTGCCTGGAAAGGACTAGCCCTCACAGATACGCAGTATTTT. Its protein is CAWKGLALTDTQYF.